Below are 25 T cell receptor beta chains sequenced from a single sample in a study of blood T cell repertoires in COVID-19. The protocol was immunoSEQ multiplex PCR, while the TCRdb copy is restricted to in-frame clones and leaves out a portion. This repertoire shows around 300,000 clones, 80% to 90% found once; its top ten account for over 4.5%. The sample taken for sequencing was PBMCs or T cells enriched from blood (not recorded which). These receptors were collected from a man aged 25-45 years who had recovered from COVID-19.

The chain employs TRBV2 and TRBJ1-3; D is unresolved. The CDR3 runs 12 residues. V was clipped by 7 bases and J by 4 bases, with 8 bases between them. CDR1 is SNHLY and CDR2 is FYNNEI in the germline V gene. CDR3 sequence reads: CASTGRGNTIYF. In DNA form, the CDR3 reads TGTGCCAGCACTGGTCGGGGAAACACCATATATTTT.

This chain connects TRBV11-2 to TRBJ2-7; D is unclear. The germline V and J ends were trimmed by 5 bases and 0 bases, with 14 bases remaining between them. The CDR3 is 15 residues long. The V gene's germline CDR1 is SGHAT and CDR2 FQNNGV. CDR3 amino acids: CASSPIARSSYEQYF. In DNA form, the CDR3 reads TGTGCCAGCAGCCCCATTGCGAGGAGCTCCTACGAGCAGTACTTC.

This chain uses TRBV21-1 with TRBJ1-5. TRBV21-1 is deemed a pseudogene. The CDR3 covers 14 residues. The CDR3 DNA sequence: TGTGCCAGCAGCAATGTGGGGGGAAATCAGCCCCAGCATTTT. This encodes CASSNVGGNQPQHF.

V gene TRBV2 combines with J gene TRBJ1-2; 7 bases align to TRBD1. The V gene end was trimmed by 4 bases and the J gene end by 7 bases; junction bases not matched to a gene: 3. The CDR3 covers 12 residues. Germline V gene data show CDR1 as SNHLY and CDR2 as FYNNEI. The CDR3 nucleotides are TGTGCCAGCAGTGGTGGGACAGTTGGCTACACCTTC. Its translation is CASSGGTVGYTF.

The genes are TRBV12-3 or TRBV12-4 and TRBJ2-7; 7 bases line up with TRBD2. The CDR3 is made up of 11 amino acids. V shed 6 bases, J shed 9 bases, and the junction held 5 bases outside the gene matches. The CDR3, as DNA: TGTGCCAGCAGCCGCGCGGGGGTGCAGTACTTC. Amino acids: CASSRAGVQYF.

This clone came up once. The chain carries TRBV10-3 and TRBJ1-6; D is ambiguous. The CDR3 covers 13 residues. Germline V gene lookup returns CDR1 ENHRY and CDR2 SYGVKD. Trimming took off 6 bases at V and 0 bases at J, with 3 bases between the two ends. CDR3 in amino acids: CAIRSSYNSPLHF. In DNA form, the CDR3 reads TGTGCCATCAGGAGCTCCTATAATTCACCCCTCCACTTT.

The chain joins TRBV30 to TRBJ1-1, with TRBD1 as a possible D gene (5 bases). CDR3 length: 16 amino acids. Germline-derived CDR1 and CDR2 are GTSNPN and SVGIG (reference sequence). V lost 3 bases and J lost 4, with 21 bases in between. CDR3 sequence reads: CAWSRAGRVSGTEAFF. As DNA, the CDR3 is TGTGCCTGGAGCCGGGCGGGGCGGGTTTCGGGCACTGAAGCTTTCTTT.

J is TRBJ1-1 and V is TRBV28, with a weak D call TRBD1 (5 bases). The CDR3 contains 14 residues. The ends were cut back, 5 bases at V and 1 base at J, with 11 bases in the middle. Germline V gene sequence: CDR1 MDHEN, CDR2 SYDVKM. The chain's CDR3 is CASSTLDTNTEAFF. The CDR3 DNA reads as TGTGCCAGCAGTACCCTGGACACGAACACTGAAGCTTTCTTT. The full variable domain, rest sourced from reference TRBV28 and TRBJ1-1, is DVKVTQSSRYLVKRTGEKVFLECVQDMDHENMFWYRQDPGLGLRLIYFSYDVKMKEKGDIPEGYSVSREKKERFSLILESASTNQTSMYLCASSTLDTNTEAFFGQGTRLTVV.

J is TRBJ2-7 and V is TRBV10-3; 13 bases align to TRBD2. The junction had 6 bases not matched to a gene; V was cut back by 3 bases and J by 4 bases. The germline CDR1 and CDR2 sequences are ENHRY and SYGVKD. The CDR3 has 16 amino acids. The CDR3 DNA follows: TGTGCCATCAGTGAAGGCGGACTAGCGGGGGTATACGAGCAGTACTTC. It is translated as CAISEGGLAGVYEQYF.

This chain uses TRBV6-6 with TRBJ1-1; 8 positions match TRBD1. This CDR3 spans 14 amino acids. The V segment lost 5 bases and the J segment 1 base; nucleotides outside the gene matches: 3. Germline lookup yields CDR1 MNHNY and CDR2 SVGAGI (reference sequence). The CDR3 sequence: CASSQGAGNTEAFF. The CDR3 nucleotides read TGTGCCAGCAGTCAGGGGGCTGGGAACACTGAAGCTTTCTTT.

The gene calls are TRBV10-3 and TRBJ2-7, with D maybe TRBD1 (6 bases). The CDR3 is 14 residues long. Trimming removed 10 bases at V and 0 bases at J, with 16 bases between. The V gene's germline CDR1 is ENHRY and CDR2 SYGVKD. The CDR3 nucleotides read TGTGCCAGCCTGGACAGAAAATCCTCCTACGAGCAGTACTTC. Translating gives CASLDRKSSYEQYF.

V usage is TRBV11-2 and J usage is TRBJ1-4, with a weak D call TRBD1 (6 bases). The CDR3 covers 16 residues. Germline loops: CDR1 SGHAT, CDR2 FQNNGV. V gave up 5 bases and J gave up 2 bases, with 15 bases separating them. The CDR3 DNA reads TGTGCCAGCAGCCGAGGAGGGGGGGCCACTAATGAAAAACTGTTTTTT. Translated: CASSRGGGATNEKLFF.

The chain uses TRBV5-4 and TRBJ2-5; D is uncertain. The CDR3 is made up of 14 amino acids. CDR1 is SGHNT, CDR2 YYREEE, per germline (reference sequence). The ends were cut back, 3 bases at V and 0 bases at J, with 9 bases in the middle. In nucleotides, the CDR3 is TGTGCCAGCAGCTCCGACACATACCAAGAGACCCAGTACTTC. It is translated as CASSSDTYQETQYF.

The J gene is TRBJ2-4, the V gene TRBV28, with 9 bases matching TRBD1. In germline, CDR1 is MDHEN, CDR2 SYDVKM. The CDR3 is 15 amino acids. The trim removed 5 bases at V and 8 bases at J, leaving 10 bases unmatched. CDR3 in DNA: TGTGCCAGCAGTACCCACAGGGGGCTGGCGGACATTCAGTACTTC. Amino acids: CASSTHRGLADIQYF.

The gene calls are TRBV3-1 (or the pseudogene TRBV3-2) and TRBJ1-2; 10 bases agree with TRBD1. This CDR3 has 15 residues. The germline V gene encodes CDR1 LGHDT and CDR2 YNNKEL (reference sequence). J was trimmed by 6 bases and V by 8 bases; bases with no gene match: 12. The CDR3 nucleotides are TGTGCCAGCCGTAGACAGGGGGCGCTTATGGATGGCTACACCTTC. Translation gives CASRRQGALMDGYTF.

The rearrangement joins TRBV28 to TRBJ2-4; unclear D gene. Trimming cost V 4 bases and J 12 bases, with 25 bases left between them. The CDR3 sequence is 16 residues long. Germline values: CDR1 MDHEN, CDR2 SYDVKM. This CDR3 reads CASSSQSVLAEHGQYF. CDR3 bases: TGTGCCAGCAGTTCCCAATCGGTCTTGGCGGAACACGGTCAGTACTTC.

This sequence joins TRBV11-2 and TRBJ1-1; D gene unclear. The V gene's germline CDR1 is SGHAT and CDR2 FQNNGV. This CDR3 is 14 amino acids long. Trimming cost V 3 bases and J 1 base, with 9 bases left between them. CDR3 protein: CASSLTLENTEAFF. As DNA, the CDR3 is TGTGCCAGCAGCTTGACACTTGAGAACACTGAAGCTTTCTTT.

This chain uses TRBV6-1 with TRBJ2-5; D unclear. CDR3 length: 12 amino acids. Trimming took off 2 bases at V and 2 bases at J, with 3 bases between the two ends. Germline V lookup: CDR1 MNHNS, CDR2 SASEGT. The CDR3 nucleotides are TGTGCCAGCAGTGAACTACAAGAGACCCAGTACTTC. This gives the protein CASSELQETQYF.

This sequence joins TRBV4-2 and TRBJ2-6, with D perhaps matching TRBD1 (6 bases). The V gene's germline CDR1 is LGHNA and CDR2 YNFKEQ. The CDR3 spans 18 residues. Deletions cut 0 bases from V and 2 bases from J, with 14 bases between. CDR3 DNA sequence: TGTGCCAGCAGCCAAGACCAGCCAGGGGCAGCTGGGGCCAACGTCCTGACTTTC. Its translation: CASSQDQPGAAGANVLTF.

The chain links TRBV5-6 to TRBJ1-3; maybe TRBD1 (5 bases). The CDR3 contains 14 residues. The V gene lost 3 bases and the J gene lost 1 base, with 8 bases spanning the gap. Per germline, CDR1 SGHDT and CDR2 YYEEEE. This chain's CDR3 is CASSYGQSGNTIYF. In nucleotides, the CDR3 is TGTGCCAGCAGCTACGGACAATCTGGAAACACCATATATTTT.

By share of the sample, this clone is medium-sized. The chain has TRBV3-1 (or the pseudogene TRBV3-2) and TRBJ2-5, with 8 nucleotides matching TRBD2. The trim removed 4 bases at V and 1 base at J, leaving 11 bases unmatched. CDR1 and CDR2 (germline): LGHDT, YNNKEL (reference sequence). The CDR3 is made up of 17 amino acids. DNA for the CDR3: TGTGCCAGCAGCCCCCTGGGTCGGGGGGGCCTCCAAGAGACCCAGTACTTC. Amino acids: CASSPLGRGGLQETQYF.

The gene calls are TRBV15 and TRBJ2-7; TRBD1 is a possible D gene (7 bases). Trimming stripped 6 bases from V and 5 bases from J, with 23 bases between. The CDR3 runs 16 residues. Germline CDR1 is LNHNV and CDR2 is YYDKDF (reference sequence). Here the CDR3 reads CATSMGGQLVSNEQYF. CDR3 in DNA: TGTGCCACCAGTATGGGGGGACAGCTGGTGTCAAACGAGCAGTACTTC.

The chain employs TRBV28 and TRBJ2-7; 10 bases line up with TRBD2. This CDR3 contains 18 residues. The trim removed 4 bases at V and 4 bases at J, leaving 16 bases unmatched. From germline, CDR1 is MDHEN and CDR2 SYDVKM. The CDR3 sequence: CASSSTIAGGGISYEQYF. DNA of the CDR3: TGTGCCAGCAGTTCCACAATAGCGGGGGGCGGAATTTCTTACGAGCAGTACTTC.

This sequence joins TRBV2 and TRBJ1-5, with 9 bases that match TRBD1. V lost 5 bases, J lost 4 bases, and 3 bases stayed unmatched. CDR1 and CDR2 from the germline V gene are SNHLY and FYNNEI. The length of the CDR3 is 14 residues. The CDR3 loop reads CASSTGGGNQPQHF. The CDR3, as DNA: TGTGCCAGCAGTACAGGGGGCGGAAATCAGCCCCAGCATTTT.

J is TRBJ1-5 and V is TRBV28, with D perhaps TRBD1 (5 bases). The CDR3 has 16 amino acids. Germline lookup yields CDR1 MDHEN and CDR2 SYDVKM. Trimming removed 5 bases at V and 3 bases at J, with 17 bases between. This CDR3 is CASSKYRLLNNQPQHF. The CDR3, as DNA: TGTGCCAGCAGTAAGTACAGGCTTCTGAACAATCAGCCCCAGCATTTT. The full variable domain, with the rest looked up from reference TRBV28 and TRBJ1-5, is DVKVTQSSRYLVKRTGEKVFLECVQDMDHENMFWYRQDPGLGLRLIYFSYDVKMKEKGDIPEGYSVSREKKERFSLILESASTNQTSMYLCASSKYRLLNNQPQHFGDGTRLSIL.